The clone carrying this T cell receptor (beta chain) was counted once. This specimen comes from a study of blood T cell repertoires in COVID-19. Background on the study: Samples representing acute and convalescent COVID-19 were sourced from the United States, Italy and Spain. From T cells, B-cell-depleted T cells, or PBMCs came the material, which was cDNA or gDNA.

As handled by the study authors: Amplification of reference gene primers provided the estimated nucleated cell counts. Produced via immunoSEQ multiplex PCR; TCRdb's table is partial and in-frame only. Clonal size and the V and J genes are those of that table, whereas D and trimming came from the DNA. The data contain fewer than 90,000 clones, roughly 96% of them singletons. Sequencing was performed on peripheral blood. This receptor was identified in a human donor with active COVID-19. The donor label of this sample is uncertain.

CDR3 nucleotides: TGCAGCGTTGAAGATGCCGTCACAGGGGTGAGAGGCTACACCTTC. This translates into CSVEDAVTGVRGYTF. The genes are TRBV29-1 and TRBJ1-2; TRBD1 aligns across 7 bases. The V gene's germline CDR1 is SQVTM and CDR2 ANQGSEA. This CDR3 is 15 amino acids long. The ends lost 0 bases at V and 8 bases at J; junction bases unmatched: 12. The full variable domain, with the rest looked up from reference TRBV29-1 and TRBJ1-2, is SAVISQKPSRDICQRGTSLTIQCQVDSQVTMMFWYRQQPGQSLTLIATANQGSEATYESGFVIDKFPISRPNLTFSTLTVSNMSPEDSSIYLCSVEDAVTGVRGYTFGSGTRLTVV.